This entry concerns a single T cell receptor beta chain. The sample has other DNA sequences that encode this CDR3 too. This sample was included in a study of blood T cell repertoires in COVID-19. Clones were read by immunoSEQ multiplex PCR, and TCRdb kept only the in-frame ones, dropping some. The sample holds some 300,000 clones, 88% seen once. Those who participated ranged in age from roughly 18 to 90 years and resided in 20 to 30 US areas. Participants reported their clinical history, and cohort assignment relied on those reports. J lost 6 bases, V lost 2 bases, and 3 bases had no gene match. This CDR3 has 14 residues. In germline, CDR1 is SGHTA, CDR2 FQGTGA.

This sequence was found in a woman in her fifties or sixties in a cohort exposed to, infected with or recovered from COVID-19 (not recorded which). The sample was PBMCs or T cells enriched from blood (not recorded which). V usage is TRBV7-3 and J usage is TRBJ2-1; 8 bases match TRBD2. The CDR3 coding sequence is TGTGCCAGCAGCTTAGCGGGAGGTACCAATGAGCAGTTCTTC. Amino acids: CASSLAGGTNEQFF.